A single sample gave rise to the 16 T cell receptor beta chains below, sequenced in a study of CD8 T cells in Susac syndrome. Reverse transcription of about 0.45 to 1 ug RNA was carried out with random hexamers. MiXCR, applied by TCRdb to the immunoSEQ multiplex PCR reads, yields one record per CDR3 protein. The sample yields 150,000 to 180,000 distinct CDR3 sequences, just under 97% seen once. The sample comprised CD8+ T cells from PBMCs. These receptors all come from a human donor with multiple sclerosis.

CDR3 sequence reads: CASTPSGVSYEQYF. In nucleotides, the CDR3 is TGTGCCAGTACCCCCAGCGGGGTGTCCTACGAGCAGTACTTC. This rearrangement joins TRBV19 to TRBJ2-7; 7 nucleotides match TRBD2. With 7 bases clipped from V and 1 base from J, the junction kept 7 bases outside the gene matches. CDR1 and CDR2 from the germline V gene are LNHDA and SQIVND (reference sequence). The CDR3 contains 14 residues.

The CDR3 DNA follows: TGCAGCGTTGATGGGGTGACAGGTTTTTGGGAGACCCAGTACTTC. Encoded protein: CSVDGVTGFWETQYF. The chain couples TRBV29-1 to TRBJ2-5; D might be TRBD1 (6 bases). Germline CDR1 reads SQVTM; CDR2 reads ANQGSEA. The CDR3 contains 15 residues. Trimming stripped 3 bases from V and 5 bases from J, with 19 bases between.

V usage is TRBV30 and J usage is TRBJ2-3; D remains ambiguous. The CDR3 loop spans 12 amino acids. CDR1 is GTSNPN, CDR2 SVGIG, per germline (reference sequence). Trimming removed 3 bases at V and 4 bases at J, with 8 bases between. Here the CDR3 reads CAWSQESDTQYF. As DNA, the CDR3 is TGTGCCTGGAGCCAGGAGTCAGATACGCAGTATTTT.

The chain employs TRBV15 and TRBJ1-2; no clear D gene. Germline V gene sequence: CDR1 LNHNV, CDR2 YYDKDF (reference sequence). Trimming removed 4 bases at V and 8 bases at J, with 17 bases between. The CDR3 consists of 14 residues. The CDR3 protein is CATSNLGEGDGYTF. The DNA for the CDR3 is TGTGCCACCAGCAACTTGGGAGAGGGAGACGGCTACACCTTC.

This chain connects TRBV20-1 to TRBJ2-7, with 10 bases that match TRBD2. CDR1 and CDR2 (germline): DFQATT, SNEGSKA (reference sequence). Trimming took 0 bases from V and 0 from J; bases not matched to a gene: 5. This CDR3 is 16 amino acids long. DNA of the CDR3: TGCAGTGCTAGAGATATCAGCGGGGGGGCCTCCTACGAGCAGTACTTC. Its protein product is CSARDISGGASYEQYF.

V gene TRBV7-9 combines with J gene TRBJ1-2, with a possible D match to TRBD1 (5 bases). The CDR3 sequence is 16 residues long. The V and J ends lost 4 bases and 10 bases respectively, with 25 bases between them. Per the germline V gene, CDR1 is SEHNR and CDR2 is FQNEAQ (reference sequence). CDR3 DNA sequence: TGTGCCAGCAGCTCCCCGGGGGGGGACGTGGTCGATGACTACACCTTC. Translation gives CASSSPGGDVVDDYTF.

The rearrangement links TRBV7-9 to TRBJ1-1, with D tentatively TRBD1 (5 bases). Trimming removed 5 bases from V and 1 base from J, with 17 bases in between. The CDR3 loop spans 16 amino acids. Looked up from germline, CDR1 is SEHNR and CDR2 is FQNEAQ (reference sequence). The DNA of the CDR3 is TGTGCCAGCAGCCTGGACCCCAACCAGGGGAACACTGAAGCTTTCTTT. Protein: CASSLDPNQGNTEAFF.

V is TRBV15 and J is TRBJ2-7; D uncertain. The length of the CDR3 is 16 residues. V shed 0 bases and J shed 2 bases, with 14 bases lying between them. CDR1 and CDR2 from the germline V gene are LNHNV and YYDKDF (reference sequence). The CDR3 loop is CATSRDIDQRPYEQYF. The CDR3 nucleotides are TGTGCCACCAGCAGAGATATCGACCAACGGCCCTACGAGCAGTACTTC.

J is TRBJ1-1 and V is TRBV27; maybe TRBD1 (6 bases). The CDR3 is made up of 14 amino acids. Trimming pared 5 bases from V and 3 bases from J, leaving 13 bases between. Germline CDR1 and CDR2: MNHEY and SMNVEV (reference sequence). CDR3 amino acids: CASSRRGWDTEAFF. The CDR3 DNA reads TGTGCCAGCAGTCGGAGGGGGTGGGACACTGAAGCTTTCTTT.

V is TRBV11-2 and J is TRBJ1-6; no clear D. Between the trimmed V and J ends, which lost 3 bases and 10 bases, there was a span of 10 bases. This CDR3 is 13 amino acids long. The germline CDR1 and CDR2 sequences are SGHAT and FQNNGV. The CDR3 region has the DNA TGTGCCAGCAGCTTGGCAGTTGGGTCACCCCTCCACTTT. It yields the protein CASSLAVGSPLHF.

As DNA, the CDR3 is TGCGCCAGCAGCCAAGAGTACAGGGAGGACGGCTACACCTTC. As protein: CASSQEYREDGYTF. The chain joins TRBV4-1 to TRBJ1-2; weak D call: TRBD1 (6 bases). CDR1 MGHRA and CDR2 YSYEKL come from the germline V gene. Deletions cut 0 bases from V and 8 bases from J, with 13 bases between. The CDR3 is 14 residues long.

The V call is TRBV9, the J call TRBJ2-1, with D perhaps TRBD1 (6 bases). The CDR3 consists of 13 residues. Trimming cost V 3 bases and J 8 bases, with 12 bases left between them. Germline CDR1 SGDLS, CDR2 YYNGEE. CDR3 amino acids: CASSAQQGDEQFF. CDR3 sequence (DNA): TGTGCCAGCAGCGCGCAACAGGGCGATGAGCAGTTCTTC.

V gene TRBV12-3 or TRBV12-4 combines with J gene TRBJ1-5; D remains ambiguous. This CDR3 region has 14 residues. V lost 5 bases and J lost 11, with 19 bases in between. CDR3 DNA sequence: TGTGCCAGCAGTCTTCGGTCCATCCAAATAGCCCAGCATTTT. This gives the protein CASSLRSIQIAQHF.

V usage is TRBV9 and J usage is TRBJ2-3, with D maybe TRBD2 (5 bases). There are 13 residues in the CDR3. With 4 bases removed from V and 6 bases from J, the gap between germline ends came to 12 bases. The germline gives CDR1 SGDLS, CDR2 YYNGEE. This CDR3 is CASSTGIGDTQYF. The CDR3 DNA is TGTGCCAGCAGCACCGGGATTGGGGATACGCAGTATTTT. The entire variable domain, with the rest obtained from reference TRBV9 and TRBJ2-3, is as follows: DSGVTQTPKHLITATGQRVTLRCSPRSGDLSVYWYQQSLDQGLQFLIQYYNGEERAKGNILERFSAQQFPDLHSELNLSSLELGDSALYFCASSTGIGDTQYFGPGTRLTVL.

This clonotype was detected once. The V and J genes are TRBV19 and TRBJ1-2; no reliable D call. Germline V CDR1 and CDR2: LNHDA, SQIVND (reference sequence). V was cut by 1 base and J by 5 bases, with 14 bases left in between. The CDR3 is 15 amino acids. The CDR3 coding sequence is TGTGCCAGTAGTATAGGTGACACCCTAGGGTATGGCTACACCTTC. This translates into CASSIGDTLGYGYTF.

In its sample, this clonotype was seen once. The V call is TRBV20-1, the J call TRBJ1-1; D unclear. V was trimmed by 5 bases and J by 4 bases, leaving 17 bases between them. CDR1 and CDR2 (germline): DFQATT, SNEGSKA (reference sequence). The CDR3 is made up of 14 amino acids. CDR3 DNA sequence: TGCAGTGCTCCCCTCCCCGGGATACCCACTGAAGCTTTCTTT. Encoded protein: CSAPLPGIPTEAFF.